The 22 T cell receptor beta chains in this list originate from one sample, sequenced in a study of shared clonotypes between healthy human individuals. The data were produced by immunoSEQ multiplex PCR, yet TCRdb's version contains in-frame clones alone and is incomplete. Of around 700,000 clones in the sample, about 90% were seen once. Naive CD8 populations comprised CD45RO-negative cells positively selected for CCR7, excluding terminally differentiated effector memory CD45RA+ cells. Sample: naive CD8+ T cells sorted from blood. The receptors shown here come from a man aged 25 to 40 in good health.

V usage is TRBV29-1 and J usage is TRBJ2-1; possibly TRBD2 for D (6 bases). The CDR3 has 16 residues. V dropped 0 bases and J dropped 3 bases, with 15 bases sitting between them. CDR1 and CDR2 (germline): SQVTM, ANQGSEA. CDR3 in amino acids: CSVEDRGSGIYNEQFF. The CDR3 DNA follows: TGCAGCGTTGAAGATCGGGGTAGCGGCATCTACAATGAGCAGTTCTTC.

The chain has TRBV11-2 and TRBJ1-5; D gene uncertain. Germline CDR1 SGHAT, CDR2 FQNNGV. Trimming took 0 bases from V and 6 from J, leaving 12 bases between them. The CDR3 has 15 residues. The CDR3 region has the DNA TGTGCCAGCAGCTTAGATTTGACCGTAGGTCAGCCCCAGCATTTT. It yields the protein CASSLDLTVGQPQHF.

This chain connects TRBV19 to TRBJ2-7, with 7 bases aligning to TRBD1. Germline CDR1 and CDR2: LNHDA and SQIVND (reference sequence). J gave up 0 bases and V 6 bases, and 8 bases lay outside the gene matches. There are 15 residues in the CDR3. The CDR3 bases are TGTGCCAGTAGAAGTCGGCCAGGGGGCTCCTACGAGCAGTACTTC. Protein sequence: CASRSRPGGSYEQYF. Full variable domain (missing parts from reference TRBV19 and TRBJ2-7): DGGITQSPKYLFRKEGQNVTLSCEQNLNHDAMYWYRQDPGQGLRLIYYSQIVNDFQKGDIAEGYSVSREKKESFPLTVTSAQKNPTAFYLCASRSRPGGSYEQYFGPGTRLTVT.

This chain connects TRBV6-5 to TRBJ1-2; D possibly corresponds to TRBD1 (5 bases). This CDR3 is 12 amino acids long. From germline, CDR1 is MNHEY and CDR2 SVGAGI. V was shortened by 6 bases and J by 5 bases, with 10 bases between the two germline ends. The CDR3 loop reads CASRGTSYGYTF. DNA for the CDR3: TGTGCCAGCAGGGGGACTTCATATGGCTACACCTTC.

V usage is TRBV5-1 and J usage is TRBJ1-5, with D perhaps matching TRBD1 (5 bases). CDR3 size: 16 residues. Germline V gives CDR1 SGHRS, CDR2 YFSETQ. Trimming pared 0 bases from V and 4 bases from J, leaving 14 bases between. This CDR3 is CASSLEAGQGNQPQHF. Written as DNA, the CDR3 is TGCGCCAGCAGCTTGGAGGCGGGGCAGGGTAATCAGCCCCAGCATTTT.

The chain employs TRBV30 and TRBJ2-7; possibly TRBD2 for D (6 bases). The CDR3 totals 14 residues. V was cut by 5 bases and J by 2 bases, with 16 bases left in between. In germline, CDR1 is GTSNPN, CDR2 SVGIG (reference sequence). The CDR3 DNA reads as TGTGCCTGGCATGGAGGGGCAGGACCCTACGAGCAGTACTTC. It translates to CAWHGGAGPYEQYF.

The chain uses TRBV2 and TRBJ1-5; 10 nucleotides line up with TRBD1. V trimming: 3 bases; J trimming: 6 bases; junction bases outside the gene matches: 11. Germline CDR1 reads SNHLY; CDR2 reads FYNNEI. The CDR3 covers 17 residues. The DNA of the CDR3 is TGTGCCAGCAGTGAGGTGGGGACAGGGGATCTCGGTCAGCCCCAGCATTTT. This sequence encodes CASSEVGTGDLGQPQHF.

In regard to this clone: Germline and junction disagree at one end, which may indicate a read error. The rearrangement joins TRBV30 to TRBJ1-4, with 11 positions matching TRBD1. This CDR3 is 15 amino acids long. CDR1 GTSNPN and CDR2 SVGIG come from the germline V gene (reference sequence). CDR3 region: CAWSVGQGANEKLFF. CDR3 coding DNA: TGTGCCTGGAGTGTTGGACAGGGGGCTAACGAAAAACTGTTTTTT.

The chain carries TRBV6-6 and TRBJ2-3, with 8 bases matching TRBD2. Germline CDR1 MNHNY, CDR2 SVGAGI (reference sequence). J lost 0 bases, V lost 4 bases, and 3 bases had no gene match. The CDR3 has 15 residues. DNA of the CDR3: TGTGCCAGCAGTTTACTAGCGGTGAGCACAGATACGCAGTATTTT. This codes for CASSLLAVSTDTQYF.

The V gene is TRBV27, the J gene TRBJ1-1; D remains unclear. The CDR3 loop spans 13 amino acids. Trimming left V 4 bases short and J 8 bases short, with 14 bases between. Germline V gives CDR1 MNHEY, CDR2 SMNVEV (reference sequence). CDR3 region: CASSSRRREEAFF. The CDR3 DNA sequence: TGTGCCAGCAGTTCCCGGCGGAGGGAAGAAGCTTTCTTT.

A note on this clone: The junction departs from germline at one end; a sequencing error may be responsible. The chain carries TRBV6-5 and TRBJ2-1; D possibly corresponds to TRBD2 (5 bases). Germline V gene sequence: CDR1 MNHEY, CDR2 SVGAGI. The CDR3 totals 14 residues. In DNA, the CDR3 is TGTGCCAGCAGTTACGGGGTAGCGAGGAATGCGCAGTTCTTC. This translates into CASSYGVARNAQFF.

This chain links TRBV19 with TRBJ2-7; tentative D call: TRBD1 (6 bases). Deletions cut 3 bases from V and 6 bases from J, with 12 bases between. The CDR3 is 13 amino acids. Germline V lookup: CDR1 LNHDA, CDR2 SQIVND (reference sequence). The CDR3 region has the DNA TGTGCCAGTAGTATTGGGACAAACGTCGAGCAGTACTTC. As protein: CASSIGTNVEQYF.

V gene TRBV11-3 combines with J gene TRBJ2-2, with no clear D. With 5 bases removed from V and 0 bases from J, the gap between germline ends came to 7 bases. Germline CDR1 reads SGHNT; CDR2 reads YENEEA. The CDR3 is 14 residues long. Here the CDR3 reads CASSPDPNTGELFF. The CDR3 region has the DNA TGTGCCAGCAGCCCCGATCCGAACACCGGGGAGCTGTTTTTT.

The chain carries TRBV5-1 and TRBJ2-2; no firm D call. Trimming removed 4 bases at V and 0 bases at J, with 10 bases between. The CDR3 runs to 15 residues. Germline CDR1 SGHRS, CDR2 YFSETQ. CDR3 bases: TGCGCCAGCAGCCCTTTTGGTGCGAACACCGGGGAGCTGTTTTTT. Translating it yields CASSPFGANTGELFF.

The rearrangement joins TRBV9 to TRBJ2-7; no firm D call. Germline assignment: CDR1 SGDLS and CDR2 YYNGEE. The V and J ends lost 0 bases and 5 bases respectively, with 6 bases between them. The CDR3 is 12 residues long. The CDR3 region is CASSVAPNEQYF. The CDR3 region has the DNA TGTGCCAGCAGCGTAGCTCCCAACGAGCAGTACTTC.

This clone has only one observation. The gene calls are TRBV2 and TRBJ2-3; the D gene is possibly TRBD2 (5 bases). The V end was cut by 2 bases, the J end by 0 bases, with 12 bases between. The CDR3 contains 16 residues. From germline, CDR1 is SNHLY and CDR2 FYNNEI. The CDR3 bases are TGTGCCAGCAGTGAATGGGGAGACTCTAGCACAGATACGCAGTATTTT. Amino acids: CASSEWGDSSTDTQYF. Full variable domain (rest looked up from reference TRBV2 and TRBJ2-3): EPEVTQTPSHQVTQMGQEVILRCVPISNHLYFYWYRQILGQKVEFLVSFYNNEISEKSEIFDDQFSVERPDGSNFTLKIRSTKLEDSAMYFCASSEWGDSSTDTQYFGPGTRLTVL.

The V and J genes are TRBV30 and TRBJ2-1, with 9 bases matching TRBD2. This CDR3 is 15 amino acids long. Trimming removed 2 bases from V and 7 bases from J; junction bases left unmatched: 9. Germline V CDR1 and CDR2: GTSNPN, SVGIG (reference sequence). The CDR3 DNA reads TGTGCCTGGAGTCGGGAAGCGGGAGGATTTAATGAGCAGTTCTTC. Residues: CAWSREAGGFNEQFF.

This chain connects TRBV28 to TRBJ2-7; 13 nucleotides match TRBD2. This CDR3 spans 15 amino acids. Trimming took 6 bases from V and 6 from J; bases not matched to a gene: 8. Germline V gene sequence: CDR1 MDHEN, CDR2 SYDVKM. DNA of the CDR3: TGTGCCAGCAGCTCGCCGACTAGCGGGAGGTCCGAGCAGTACTTC. Translating it yields CASSSPTSGRSEQYF.

The CDR3 sequence is CASSQDIGSGNTIYF. As DNA, the CDR3 is TGCGCCAGCAGCCAAGATATCGGCTCTGGAAACACCATATATTTT. The chain employs TRBV4-1 and TRBJ1-3; D call uncertain. The CDR3 runs to 15 residues. The V gene's germline CDR1 is MGHRA and CDR2 YSYEKL. V was cut by 0 bases and J by 0 bases, with 6 bases left in between.

V and J are TRBV29-1 and TRBJ2-3; the D is unclear. CDR3 size: 12 residues. The V and J ends lost 6 bases and 9 bases respectively, with 16 bases between them. Germline CDR1 and CDR2: SQVTM and ANQGSEA. The CDR3 sequence: CSVYGPAVTQYF. The CDR3 region has the DNA TGCAGCGTGTATGGCCCCGCGGTAACGCAGTATTTT.

This clone turned up a few times. The CDR3 DNA sequence: TGTGCCAGTACAAAGGGCGCGAACACCGGGGAGCTGTTTTTT. It is translated as CASTKGANTGELFF. The chain has TRBV19 and TRBJ2-2; D remains ambiguous. This CDR3 is built from 14 residues. V was pared by 7 bases and J by 0 bases, with 9 bases between. Germline V gene data show CDR1 as LNHDA and CDR2 as SQIVND (reference sequence).

The gene calls are TRBV7-8 and TRBJ2-1; the match to TRBD2 covers 11 bases. The CDR3 has 16 residues. The junction had 10 bases not matched to a gene; V was cut back by 4 bases and J by 8 bases. Germline V gives CDR1 SGHVS, CDR2 FQNEAQ. The CDR3 protein is CASSSLAGAPGDEQFF. CDR3 coding DNA: TGTGCCAGCAGCTCACTAGCGGGAGCTCCTGGGGATGAGCAGTTCTTC.